Below are 9 T cell receptor beta chains sequenced from a single sample in a study of T cell repertoires in cytomegalovirus infection. These receptors lack a known antigen. MiXCR was run by TCRdb on the reads, yielding one entry per CDR3 protein. The sample shows about 27,000 distinct CDR3 sequences, over 15% of them seen only once. The sample here was CD8+ T cells from cultured PBMCs, taken from culture after CMV antigen stimulation. These receptors came from a human donor in good health (CMV status not recorded). Some clones in this sample may be carry-over from other donors' samples.

This clonotype was counted between two and nine times. The genes are TRBV4-3 and TRBJ1-4; 7 bases are a match to TRBD1. Trimming took 4 bases from V and 0 from J; bases not matched to a gene: 2. Germline V gene data show CDR1 as LGHNA and CDR2 as YSLEER. This CDR3 has 15 residues. The CDR3, as DNA: TGCGCCAGCAGCCTCGGGACAGCAACTAATGAAAAACTGTTTTTT. As protein: CASSLGTATNEKLFF.

As for this clonotype: One end of the junction fails to match germline, which may point to a read error. V is TRBV7-8 and J is TRBJ2-1; TRBD2 agrees at 8 bases. From germline, CDR1 is SGHVS and CDR2 FQNEAQ. This CDR3 is 15 amino acids long. The CDR3 region is CANSLASGRGNEQFF. CDR3 DNA: TGTGCCAACAGCTTAGCTTCCGGGAGGGGCAATGAGCAGTTCTTC. The complete variable domain, with remaining parts taken from reference TRBV7-8 and TRBJ2-1, reads GAGVSQSPRYKVAKRGQDVALRCDPISGHVSLFWYQQALGQGPEFLTYFQNEAQLDKSGLPSDRFFAERPEGSVSTLKIQRTQQEDSAVYLCANSLASGRGNEQFFGPGTRLTVL.

This sequence joins TRBV7-9 and TRBJ2-1; 9 nucleotides agree with TRBD1. The CDR3 extends over 15 amino acids. CDR1 is SEHNR, CDR2 FQNEAQ, per germline (reference sequence). V lost 0 bases, J lost 6 bases, and 3 bases stayed unmatched. CDR3 bases: TGTGCCAGCAGCTTAGCGATGACAGGGGGCAATGAGCAGTTCTTC. It codes for CASSLAMTGGNEQFF. The variable domain in full, with the rest retrieved from reference TRBV7-9 and TRBJ2-1, is DTGVSQNPRHKITKRGQNVTFRCDPISEHNRLYWYRQTLGQGPEFLTYFQNEAQLEKSRLLSDRFSAERPKGSFSTLEIQRTEQGDSAMYLCASSLAMTGGNEQFFGPGTRLTVL.

This clonotype was seen at least ten times. This chain joins TRBV7-8 and TRBJ2-3; TRBD1 matches at 7 bases. This CDR3 spans 17 amino acids. Germline lookup yields CDR1 SGHVS and CDR2 FQNEAQ. V was clipped by 5 bases and J by 2 bases; unmatched bases: 13. CDR3 DNA: TGTGCCAGCAGCCCACCACCGGGACAGCATTTCACAGATACGCAGTATTTT. Encoded protein: CASSPPPGQHFTDTQYF.

This clonotype has a count of ten or more. The V gene is TRBV6-5, the J gene TRBJ1-1; TRBD1 matches 7 bases. V was clipped by 7 bases and J by 5 bases; unmatched bases: 7. The CDR3 is made up of 13 amino acids. Germline V gene sequence: CDR1 MNHEY, CDR2 SVGAGI. The CDR3 sequence: CASKGDRVTEAFF. CDR3 DNA: TGTGCCAGCAAGGGGGACAGAGTAACTGAAGCTTTCTTT.

V gene TRBV6-1 combines with J gene TRBJ1-2; 8 bases agree with TRBD1. Looked up from germline, CDR1 is MNHNS and CDR2 is SASEGT. This CDR3 spans 14 amino acids. Trimming took 0 bases from V and 8 from J; bases not matched to a gene: 5. The CDR3 here is CASSEARTGKGYTF. The CDR3 region has the DNA TGTGCCAGCAGTGAAGCTCGGACAGGGAAAGGCTACACCTTC.

This clonotype showed up many times. The chain is built from TRBV29-1 and TRBJ2-7; D unclear. This CDR3 is 13 amino acids long. The germline V and J ends were trimmed by 1 base and 2 bases, with 9 bases remaining between them. In germline, CDR1 is SQVTM, CDR2 ANQGSEA. In nucleotides, the CDR3 is TGCAGCGTTGAAGTAAGACCTCCCTACGAGCAGTACTTC. It yields the protein CSVEVRPPYEQYF.

This clonotype showed up just a few times. The chain recombines TRBV7-2 with TRBJ2-7; D might be TRBD2 (5 bases). The V and J ends lost 2 bases and 0 bases respectively, with 14 bases between them. Germline values: CDR1 SGHTA, CDR2 FQGNSA. The CDR3 contains 16 residues. CDR3 amino acids: CASSLFAGPSSYEQYF. The DNA of the CDR3 is TGTGCCAGCAGCTTATTTGCGGGCCCCAGCTCCTACGAGCAGTACTTC.

This clonotype showed up just a few times. The rearrangement uses TRBV12-3 or TRBV12-4 and TRBJ1-5; 7 nucleotides line up with TRBD1. V shed 6 bases, J shed 0 bases, and the junction held 5 bases outside the gene matches. The CDR3 runs to 15 residues. CDR3 protein: CASRYDRVSNQPQHF. In nucleotides, the CDR3 is TGTGCCAGCAGGTACGACAGGGTTAGCAATCAGCCCCAGCATTTT.